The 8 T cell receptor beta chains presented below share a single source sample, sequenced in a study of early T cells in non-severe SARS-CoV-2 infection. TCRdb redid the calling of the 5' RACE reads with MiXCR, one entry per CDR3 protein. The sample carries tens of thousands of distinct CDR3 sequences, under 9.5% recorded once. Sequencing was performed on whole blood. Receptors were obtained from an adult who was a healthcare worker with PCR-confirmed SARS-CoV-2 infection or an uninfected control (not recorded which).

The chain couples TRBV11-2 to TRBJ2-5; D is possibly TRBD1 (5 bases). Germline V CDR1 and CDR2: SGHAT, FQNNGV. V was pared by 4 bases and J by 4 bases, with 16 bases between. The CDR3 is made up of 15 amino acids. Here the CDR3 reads CASSSQGYGSETQYF. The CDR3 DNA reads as TGTGCCAGCAGCTCCCAGGGATACGGGTCAGAGACCCAGTACTTC.

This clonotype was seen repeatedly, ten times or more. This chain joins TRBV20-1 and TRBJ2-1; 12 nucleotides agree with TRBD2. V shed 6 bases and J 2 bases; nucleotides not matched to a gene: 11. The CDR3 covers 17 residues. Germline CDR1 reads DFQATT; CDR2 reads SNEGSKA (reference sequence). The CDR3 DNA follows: TGCAGTGCCGCGACTAGCGGGGGAATCCGGGCCTACAATGAGCAGTTCTTC. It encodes CSAATSGGIRAYNEQFF.

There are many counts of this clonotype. The CDR3, as DNA: TGTGCCAGCAGTCGGACAGGAGAGGGGACTGAAGCTTTCTTT. Translating gives CASSRTGEGTEAFF. This chain uses TRBV12-3 or TRBV12-4 with TRBJ1-1; TRBD1 agrees at 7 bases. The junction had 8 bases not matched to a gene; V was cut back by 5 bases and J by 5 bases. This CDR3 is built from 14 residues.

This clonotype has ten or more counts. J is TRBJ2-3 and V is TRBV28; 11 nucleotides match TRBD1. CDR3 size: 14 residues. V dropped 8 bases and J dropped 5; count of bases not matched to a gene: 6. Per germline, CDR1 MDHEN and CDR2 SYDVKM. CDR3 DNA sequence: TGTGCCAGCCTCCGGGACAGGGGGATAGATACGCAGTATTTT. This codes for CASLRDRGIDTQYF.

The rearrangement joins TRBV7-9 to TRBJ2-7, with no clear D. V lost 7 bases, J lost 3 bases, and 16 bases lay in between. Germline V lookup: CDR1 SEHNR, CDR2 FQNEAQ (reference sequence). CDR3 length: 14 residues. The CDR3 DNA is TGTGCCAGCACCTCTTCAATCACAGTCTACGAGCAGTACTTC. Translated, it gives CASTSSITVYEQYF.

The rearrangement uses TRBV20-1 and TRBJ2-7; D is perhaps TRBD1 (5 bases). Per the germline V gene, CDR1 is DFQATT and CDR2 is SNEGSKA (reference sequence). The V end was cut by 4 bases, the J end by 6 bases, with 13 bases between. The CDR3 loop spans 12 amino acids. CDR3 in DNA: TGCAGTGCTATATGCAGGGTTGGCGAGCAGTACTTC. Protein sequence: CSAICRVGEQYF.

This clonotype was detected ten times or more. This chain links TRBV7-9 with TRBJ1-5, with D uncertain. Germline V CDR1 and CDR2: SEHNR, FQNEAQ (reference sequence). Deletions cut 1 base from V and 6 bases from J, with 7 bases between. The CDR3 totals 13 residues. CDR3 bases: TGTGCCAGCAGCTTAGGGGTCACTCAGCCCCAGCATTTT. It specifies CASSLGVTQPQHF. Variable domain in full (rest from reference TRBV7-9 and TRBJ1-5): DTGVSQNPRHKITKRGQNVTFRCDPISEHNRLYWYRQTLGQGPEFLTYFQNEAQLEKSRLLSDRFSAERPKGSFSTLEIQRTEQGDSAMYLCASSLGVTQPQHFGDGTRLSIL.

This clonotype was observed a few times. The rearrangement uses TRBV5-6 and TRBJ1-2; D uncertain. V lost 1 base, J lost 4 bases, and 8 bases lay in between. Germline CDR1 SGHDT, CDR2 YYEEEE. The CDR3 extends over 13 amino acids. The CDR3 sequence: CASSLSPGYGYTF. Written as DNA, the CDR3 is TGTGCCAGCAGCTTGAGTCCGGGCTATGGCTACACCTTC. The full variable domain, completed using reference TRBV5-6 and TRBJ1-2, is DAGVTQSPTHLIKTRGQQVTLRCSPKSGHDTVSWYQQALGQGPQFIFQYYEEEERQRGNFPDRFSGHQFPNYSSELNVNALLLGDSALYLCASSLSPGYGYTFGSGTRLTVV.